The 5 T cell receptor beta chains reported below all come from one sample, sequenced in a study of Ad26.COV2.S vaccination and SARS-CoV-2 variants. TCRdb's copy holds only in-frame clones and misses some; the assay was immunoSEQ multiplex PCR. The data contain more than 300,000 clones, 85% of them singletons. Treatment reported: roughly 19 received Ad26.COV2.S at low or high dose, single or two shots; about five received placebo; per-sample allocation not given. Collection of samples fell on day 63 after the first vaccine or placebo injection. Sequencing used peripheral blood, obtained in a trial of Ad26.COV2.S vaccine versus placebo. The receptors here all came from a person aged 18 to 65 who received the Ad26.COV2.S COVID-19 vaccine or a placebo.

The gene calls are TRBV29-1 and TRBJ1-6, with 7 bases that match TRBD1. This CDR3 is 16 amino acids long. The V gene end was trimmed by 1 base and the J gene end by 4 bases; junction bases not matched to a gene: 7. From germline, CDR1 is SQVTM and CDR2 ANQGSEA. Here the CDR3 DNA reads TGCAGCGTTGAAGGTTGGAGACAGGGTTATAATTCACCCCTCCACTTT. Protein: CSVEGWRQGYNSPLHF.

The chain recombines TRBV6-4 with TRBJ2-3; either TRBD1 or TRBD2 may supply D (6 bases each). Looked up from germline, CDR1 is MRHNA and CDR2 is SNTAGT. V lost 0 bases and J lost 0, with 13 bases in between. The CDR3 loop spans 17 amino acids. CDR3 nucleotide sequence: TGTGCCAGCAGTGACTCTCCCGGAGGGGGGAGCACAGATACGCAGTATTTT. Its protein is CASSDSPGGGSTDTQYF.

The chain employs TRBV5-1 and TRBJ1-3, with D possibly being TRBD1 (6 bases). V was trimmed by 5 bases and J by 2 bases, leaving 17 bases between them. This CDR3 comprises 16 residues. Germline CDR1 reads SGHRS; CDR2 reads YFSETQ. The CDR3 here is CASSPLMDSAGNTIYF. The CDR3 coding sequence is TGCGCCAGCAGTCCTTTGATGGACAGTGCTGGAAACACCATATATTTT.

The chain carries TRBV6-5 and TRBJ1-2; D gene ambiguous. Germline CDR1 and CDR2: MNHEY and SVGAGI. The CDR3 spans 14 residues. Trimming pared 6 bases from V and 2 bases from J, leaving 13 bases between. CDR3 region: CASSYNPLNYGYTF. CDR3 bases: TGTGCCAGCAGCTACAATCCCCTCAACTATGGCTACACCTTC.

This clone was counted once. This chain links TRBV5-1 with TRBJ2-1; 10 nucleotides match TRBD2. CDR3 length equals 16 residues. Looked up from germline, CDR1 is SGHRS and CDR2 is YFSETQ. J lost 0 bases, V lost 0 bases, and 0 bases had no gene match. CDR3 in amino acids: CASSLASGSSYNEQFF. CDR3 nucleotide sequence: TGCGCCAGCAGCTTGGCTAGCGGGAGCTCCTACAATGAGCAGTTCTTC.